This record looks at one TCR beta chain sequence and its context. The antigen remains unidentified. The source of the sample is a study of vaccination effects on CD4 cells after COVID-19. The study's findings and limits: In the late period after vaccination, infection- and vaccine-induced clones contracted markedly.

Generated by immunoSEQ multiplex PCR, the TCRdb table keeps only in-frame clones and is missing some. Of some 41,000 clones listed, about three fifths are singletons. Within the ViraFEST assay, antigen-specific CD4+ T cells underwent expansion with viral peptide pools prior to sequencing. Scientists isolated CD4+ T cells after a roughly ten-day culture period ended. Previously uninfected by SARS-CoV-2, the vaccine recipients also showed negative nucleocapsid antibodies. Half-medium exchanges with IL-2 medium took place on days 3 and 7. In germline, CDR1 is MGHRA, CDR2 YSYEKL. Trimming at V came to 1 base and at J to 3 bases, leaving 14 bases not matched to a gene. CDR3 length: 18 residues.

The rearrangement joins TRBV4-1 to TRBJ2-5; 7 nucleotides align to TRBD2. The material sequenced was CD4+ T cells from PBMCs cultured with HCoV-OC43 spike peptides, taken before COVID-19 vaccination. Subset denoted: HCoV-OC43 spike overlapping peptide pool stimulation. The sequence was obtained from a human donor who received a COVID-19 vaccine. CDR3 protein: CASSQGSTGGFRKETQYF. The CDR3 coding sequence is TGCGCCAGCAGCCAAGGCTCGACCGGGGGGTTTCGAAAAGAGACCCAGTACTTC.